Presented here are 7 T cell receptor beta chains from one specimen sequenced in a study of read filtering for tumor transcriptome and immune sequencing. From about 400 ng of RNA, a library with molecular barcoded alpha/delta and beta/gamma adaptors was made. TCRdb analysed the reads with MiXCR anew, one entry per CDR3 protein. This table holds tens of thousands of distinct CDR3 sequences, roughly 19% found once. The source material was a population of CD138-negative cells sorted from bone marrow. The receptors come from a donor aged 40 or older with multiple myeloma.

This clonotype occurred many times. The chain carries TRBV3-1 and TRBJ1-4; D unclear. This CDR3 region has 14 residues. Germline CDR1 is LGHDT and CDR2 is YNNKEL (reference sequence). Trimming removed 2 bases at V and 7 bases at J, with 11 bases between. The CDR3 loop is CASSQTSSGEKLFF. For the CDR3, the DNA is TGTGCCAGCAGCCAAACGAGTTCGGGTGAAAAACTGTTTTTT.

Regarding this clonotype: One end of the junction does not line up with germline, which may come from a read error. This chain connects TRBV6-2 or TRBV6-3 to TRBJ2-1; 13 bases agree with TRBD2. Germline lookup yields CDR1 MNHEY and CDR2 SVGEGT. The CDR3 has 16 amino acids. The CDR3 loop is CASSYGTSGVWDEQSF. Here the CDR3 DNA reads TGTGCCAGCAGTTACGGGACTAGCGGGGTCTGGGACGAGCAGTCCTTC.

By share of the sample, this clonotype is medium-sized. The J gene is TRBJ2-1, the V gene TRBV18; 14 bases line up with TRBD2. The germline gives CDR1 KGHSH, CDR2 LQKENI. J lost 10 bases, V lost 4 bases, and 9 bases had no gene match. The CDR3 is made up of 16 amino acids. The CDR3 sequence: CASSLGLAGGFGEQFF. The CDR3 coding sequence is TGTGCCAGCTCACTTGGACTAGCGGGAGGATTTGGAGAGCAGTTCTTC.

The table lists this clonotype with many counts. This chain joins TRBV19 and TRBJ1-5, with D uncertain. Trimming cost V 11 bases and J 3 bases, with 14 bases left between them. The CDR3 contains 13 residues. The germline V gene encodes CDR1 LNHDA and CDR2 SQIVND (reference sequence). CDR3 loop: CASGWRDNQPQHF. The CDR3 DNA follows: TGTGCCTCGGGGTGGAGGGACAATCAGCCCCAGCATTTT.

There are many counts of this clonotype. This chain uses TRBV4-1 with TRBJ2-6; D unclear. CDR3 length: 12 residues. The V end was cut by 1 base, the J end by 12 bases, with 7 bases between. The germline V gene has CDR1 MGHRA and CDR2 YSYEKL. In DNA form, the CDR3 reads TGCGCCAGCAGCCAAGGCTTGTCCGTCCTGACTTTC. Amino acid sequence: CASSQGLSVLTF.

This clonotype occurred a few times. The chain links TRBV6-5 to TRBJ1-1; D perhaps matches TRBD1 (6 bases). Germline assignment: CDR1 MNHEY and CDR2 SVGAGI. The CDR3 is made up of 14 amino acids. V was pared by 0 bases and J by 6 bases, with 11 bases between. The chain's CDR3 is CASSYSPGAPEAFF. CDR3 in DNA: TGTGCCAGCAGTTACTCACCGGGGGCCCCTGAAGCTTTCTTT.

On this clonotype itself: Being one base from a much bigger clone, this may be a read error. The chain couples TRBV28 to TRBJ2-7; possibly TRBD1 for D (6 bases). The CDR3 has 15 residues. Germline V CDR1 and CDR2: MDHEN, SYDVKM. CDR3 nucleotides: TGTGCCAGCAGTTCTCCTTACAGGGCCGGGCACGAGCAGTGCTTC. Protein product: CASSSPYRAGHEQCF.